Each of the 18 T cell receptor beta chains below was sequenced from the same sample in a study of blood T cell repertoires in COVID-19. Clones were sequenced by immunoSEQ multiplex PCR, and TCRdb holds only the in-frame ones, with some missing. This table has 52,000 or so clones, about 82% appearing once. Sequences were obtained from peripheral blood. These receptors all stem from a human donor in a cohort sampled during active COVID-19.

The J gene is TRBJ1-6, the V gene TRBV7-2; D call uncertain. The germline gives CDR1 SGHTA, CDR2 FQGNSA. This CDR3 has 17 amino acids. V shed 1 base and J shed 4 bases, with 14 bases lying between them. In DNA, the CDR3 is TGTGCCAGCAGCTTAGGTGGTTCGGCAGCGTATAATTCACCCCTCCACTTT. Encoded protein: CASSLGGSAAYNSPLHF.

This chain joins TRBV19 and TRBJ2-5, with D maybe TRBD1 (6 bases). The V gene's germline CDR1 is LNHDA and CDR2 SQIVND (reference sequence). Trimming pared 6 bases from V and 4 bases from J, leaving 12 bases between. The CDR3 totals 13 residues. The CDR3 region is CASSPGVGETQYF. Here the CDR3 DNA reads TGTGCCAGTAGCCCAGGGGTTGGAGAGACCCAGTACTTC.

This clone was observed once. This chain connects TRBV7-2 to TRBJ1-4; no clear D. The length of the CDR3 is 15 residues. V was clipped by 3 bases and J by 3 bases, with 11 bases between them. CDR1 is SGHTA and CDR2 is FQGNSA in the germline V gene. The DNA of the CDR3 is TGTGCCAGCAGCTTCGGCGGGGAGGCTAATGAAAAACTGTTTTTT. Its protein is CASSFGGEANEKLFF.

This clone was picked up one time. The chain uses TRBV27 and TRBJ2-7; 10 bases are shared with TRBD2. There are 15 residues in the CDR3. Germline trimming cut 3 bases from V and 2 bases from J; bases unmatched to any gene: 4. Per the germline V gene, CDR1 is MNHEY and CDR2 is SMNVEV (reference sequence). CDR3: CASSFQAGGTYEQYF. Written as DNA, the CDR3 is TGTGCCAGCAGTTTTCAAGCGGGAGGGACCTACGAGCAGTACTTC.

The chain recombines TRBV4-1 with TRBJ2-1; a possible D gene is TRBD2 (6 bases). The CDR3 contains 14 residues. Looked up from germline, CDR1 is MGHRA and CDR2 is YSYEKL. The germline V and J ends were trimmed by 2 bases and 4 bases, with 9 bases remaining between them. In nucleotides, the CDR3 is TGCGCCAGCAGCCAACCGGGACTTTACAATGAGCAGTTCTTC. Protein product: CASSQPGLYNEQFF.

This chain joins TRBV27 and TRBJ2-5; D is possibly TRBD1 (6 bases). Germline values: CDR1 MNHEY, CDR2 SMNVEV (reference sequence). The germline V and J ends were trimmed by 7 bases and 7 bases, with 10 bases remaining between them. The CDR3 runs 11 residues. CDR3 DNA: TGTGCCAGCACCAGGGGATGGACCCAGTACTTC. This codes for CASTRGWTQYF.

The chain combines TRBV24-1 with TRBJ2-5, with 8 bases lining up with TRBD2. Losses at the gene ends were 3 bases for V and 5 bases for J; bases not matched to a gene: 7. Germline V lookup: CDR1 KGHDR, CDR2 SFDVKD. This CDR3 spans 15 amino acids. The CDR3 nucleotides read TGTGCCACCAGTGATCCCGGGAGGGCCGGCGAGACCCAGTACTTC. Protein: CATSDPGRAGETQYF.

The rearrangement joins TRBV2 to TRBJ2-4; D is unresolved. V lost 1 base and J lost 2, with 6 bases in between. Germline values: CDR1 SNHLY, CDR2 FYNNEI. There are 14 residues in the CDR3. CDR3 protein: CASSEDTSKNIQYF. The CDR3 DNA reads TGTGCCAGCAGTGAAGATACTTCCAAAAACATTCAGTACTTC.

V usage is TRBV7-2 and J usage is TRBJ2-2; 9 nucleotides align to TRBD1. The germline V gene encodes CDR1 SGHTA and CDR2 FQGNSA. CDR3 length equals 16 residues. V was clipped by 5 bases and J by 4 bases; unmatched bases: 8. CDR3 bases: TGTGCCAGCAGCCCAGGGGGACAGGGTCGCACCGGGGAGCTGTTTTTT. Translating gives CASSPGGQGRTGELFF.

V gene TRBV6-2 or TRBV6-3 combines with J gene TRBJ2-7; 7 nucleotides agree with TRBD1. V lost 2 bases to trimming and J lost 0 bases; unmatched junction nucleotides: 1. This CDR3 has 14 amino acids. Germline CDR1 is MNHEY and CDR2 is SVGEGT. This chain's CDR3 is CASSYGTASYEQYF. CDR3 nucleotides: TGTGCCAGCAGTTACGGGACAGCCTCCTACGAGCAGTACTTC.

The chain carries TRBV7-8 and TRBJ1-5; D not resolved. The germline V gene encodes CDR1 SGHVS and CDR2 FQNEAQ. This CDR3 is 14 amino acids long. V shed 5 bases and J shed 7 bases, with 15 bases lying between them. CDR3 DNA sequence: TGTGCCAGCAGCCCGAGGGCCTCTCAACAGCCCCAGCATTTT. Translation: CASSPRASQQPQHF.

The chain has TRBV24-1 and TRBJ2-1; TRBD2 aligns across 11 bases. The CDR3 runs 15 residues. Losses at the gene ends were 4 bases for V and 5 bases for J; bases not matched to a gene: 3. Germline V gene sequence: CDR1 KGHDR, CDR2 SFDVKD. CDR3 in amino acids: CATSELAGVNNEQFF. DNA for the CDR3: TGTGCCACCAGTGAACTAGCGGGAGTTAACAATGAGCAGTTCTTC.

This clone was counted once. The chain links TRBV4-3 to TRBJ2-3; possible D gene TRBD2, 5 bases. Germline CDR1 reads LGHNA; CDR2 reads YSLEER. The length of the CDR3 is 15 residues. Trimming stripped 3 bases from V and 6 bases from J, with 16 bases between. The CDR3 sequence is CASSQFLATRDTQYF. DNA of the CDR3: TGCGCCAGCAGCCAGTTTTTAGCGACCCGGGATACGCAGTATTTT.

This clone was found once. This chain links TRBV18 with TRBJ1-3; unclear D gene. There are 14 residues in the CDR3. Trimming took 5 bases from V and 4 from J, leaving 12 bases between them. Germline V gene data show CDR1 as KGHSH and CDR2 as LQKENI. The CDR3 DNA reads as TGTGCCAGCTCAGAGGGCCAGAAAGGAAACACCATATATTTT. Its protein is CASSEGQKGNTIYF.

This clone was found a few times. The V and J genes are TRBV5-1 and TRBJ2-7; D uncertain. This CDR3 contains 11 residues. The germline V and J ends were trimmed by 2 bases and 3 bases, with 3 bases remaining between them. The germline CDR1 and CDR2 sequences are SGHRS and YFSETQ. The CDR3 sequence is CASSLYYEQYF. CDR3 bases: TGCGCCAGCAGCTTATACTACGAGCAGTACTTC.

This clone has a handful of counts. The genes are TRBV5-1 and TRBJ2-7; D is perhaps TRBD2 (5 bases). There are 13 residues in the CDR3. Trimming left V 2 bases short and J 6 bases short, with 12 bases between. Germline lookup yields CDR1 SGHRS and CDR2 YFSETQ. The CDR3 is CASSFTDLGEQYF. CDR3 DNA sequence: TGCGCCAGCAGCTTCACGGACTTAGGCGAGCAGTACTTC. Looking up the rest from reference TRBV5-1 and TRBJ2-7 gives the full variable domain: KAGVTQTPRYLIKTRGQQVTLSCSPISGHRSVSWYQQTPGQGLQFLFEYFSETQRNKGNFPGRFSGRQFSNSRSEMNVSTLELGDSALYLCASSFTDLGEQYFGPGTRLTVT.

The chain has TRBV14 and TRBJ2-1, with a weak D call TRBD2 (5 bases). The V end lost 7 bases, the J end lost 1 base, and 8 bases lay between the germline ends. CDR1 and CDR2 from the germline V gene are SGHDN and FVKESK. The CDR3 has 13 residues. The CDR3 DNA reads TGTGCCAGCAACCGGGGATCCTACAATGAGCAGTTCTTC. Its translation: CASNRGSYNEQFF.

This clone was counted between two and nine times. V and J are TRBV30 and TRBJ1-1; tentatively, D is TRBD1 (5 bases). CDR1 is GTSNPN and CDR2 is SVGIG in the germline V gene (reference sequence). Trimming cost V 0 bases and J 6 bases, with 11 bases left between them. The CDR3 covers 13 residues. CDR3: CAWSVLGGAEAFF. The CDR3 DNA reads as TGTGCCTGGAGTGTACTGGGAGGGGCTGAAGCTTTCTTT. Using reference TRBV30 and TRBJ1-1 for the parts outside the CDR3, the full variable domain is SQTIHQWPATLVQPVGSPLSLECTVEGTSNPNLYWYRQAAGRGLQLLFYSVGIGQISSEVPQNLSASRPQDRQFILSSKKLLLSDSGFYLCAWSVLGGAEAFFGQGTRLTVV.